A selection of T cell receptor beta chains follows, all from one sample in a study of T cell responses to AZD1222 COVID-19 vaccine. The repertoire was sequenced with immunoSEQ multiplex PCR; TCRdb's copy has only in-frame clones and lacks some. The sample lists 130,000 to 150,000 clones, roughly nine tenths occurring once. This sample comprised peripheral blood, obtained on day 0 of AZD1222 vaccination. These TCRs come from an adult in good health. Each CDR3 is given with its conserved first and last residue. D genes are given only for firm matches. Clone sizes are given selectively: once, few, many, or a class where the clone is expanded.

TRBJ2-7	TRBV10-3	-	TRBD2	16	TGTGCCATCATAGGGTTGGCTAGCGGGGGGACCTACGAGCAGTACTTC	CAIIGLASGGTYEQYF
TRBJ2-1	TRBV10-1	-	TRBD2	15	TGCGCCAGCAGCCAGGGACTAGCGGGACTCAATGAGCAGTTCTTC	CASSQGLAGLNEQFF
TRBJ2-6	TRBV19	-	-	19	TGTGCCAGTAGTGCGTTAACGGGACGGATGAGCTCTGGGGCCAACGTCCTGACTTTC	CASSALTGRMSSGANVLTF
TRBJ1-4	TRBV18	-	TRBD1	17	TGTGCCAGCTCACCTTTTGGACAGGGTCGTGAGGATGAAAAACTGTTTTTT	CASSPFGQGREDEKLFF
TRBJ2-7	TRBV5-1	-	TRBD2	16	TGCGCCAGCAGCTCCAAACGACTAGCGGGGAGCCACGAGCAGTACTTC	CASSSKRLAGSHEQYF
TRBJ1-2	TRBV27	-	-	13	TGTGCCAGCAGTGGGGGCGCGGGGGATAGCTACACCTTC	CASSGGAGDSYTF
TRBJ2-1	TRBV11-3	-	TRBD1	16	TGTGCCAGCAGCTCCCAGGGACAGGCTGCTCCCCTTGAGCAGTTCTTC	CASSSQGQAAPLEQFF
TRBJ1-2	TRBV19	-	-	14	TGTGCCAGTAGTTTCCTCCTAGCTAACTATGGCTACACCTTC	CASSFLLANYGYTF
TRBJ2-5	TRBV6-2/TRBV6-3	-	-	13	TGTGCCAGCAGTTTGTGGGGCCAAGAGACCCAGTACTTC	CASSLWGQETQYF
TRBJ2-2	TRBV30	-	TRBD1	15	TGTGCCTGGAGCTACCGGACAGGGCTCACCGGGGAGCTGTTTTTT	CAWSYRTGLTGELFF
TRBJ1-1	TRBV28	-	-	12	TGTGCCAGCAGTTTAACGGTGACTGAAGCTTTCTTT	CASSLTVTEAFF
TRBJ2-1	TRBV15	-	-	14	TGTGCCACCAGCGGGTATGGAGACAACAATGAGCAGTTCTTC	CATSGYGDNNEQFF
TRBJ1-6	TRBV13	few	-	14	TGTGCCAGCAGCTTATTTAACAGCTATTTTCCCCTCCACTTT	CASSLFNSYFPLHF
TRBJ2-3	TRBV7-9	-	-	13	TGTGCCAGCAGCTTGCTGACCCGGGATACGCAGTATTTT	CASSLLTRDTQYF
TRBJ2-7	TRBV4-3	-	-	16	TGCGCCAGCAGCCAAGATCTTCGGGGTCTTGCAATCGAGCAGTACTTC	CASSQDLRGLAIEQYF
TRBJ1-1	TRBV19	-	-	15	TGTGCCAGTAGTATACAGGGTACAAGTCACACTGAAGCTTTCTTT	CASSIQGTSHTEAFF
TRBJ2-3	TRBV5-8	-	-	14	TGTGCCAGCAGCTATCCGGGCCCCACAGATACGCAGTATTTT	CASSYPGPTDTQYF
TRBJ2-2	TRBV7-2	once	TRBD2	16	TGTGCCAGCAGCTCCCTCGGGGGGGATTGGACCGGGGAGCTGTTTTTT	CASSSLGGDWTGELFF
TRBJ2-5	TRBV6-5	-	-	13	TGTGCCAGCAGCCCCTTGATGCTAGAGACCCAGTACTTC	CASSPLMLETQYF
TRBJ2-1	TRBV28	-	-	14	TGTGCCAGCAGTTTTTTCAGGGATTACAATGAGCAGTTCTTC	CASSFFRDYNEQFF
TRBJ2-1	TRBV5-1	-	-	17	TGCGCCAGCAGCTTGGTGCGAGGGCTAGATTCCCTTAATGAGCAGTTCTTC	CASSLVRGLDSLNEQFF
TRBJ2-7	TRBV28	-	-	13	TGTGCCAGCAGTACTTTTGGGCATTACGAGCAGTACTTC	CASSTFGHYEQYF
TRBJ1-6	TRBV28	-	-	14	TGTGCCAGCACCGGGGTCTCCTATAATTCACCCCTCCACTTT	CASTGVSYNSPLHF
TRBJ1-2	TRBV28	-	TRBD1	14	TGTGCCAGCATCCCAGGGGGTCCTAACTATGGCTACACCTTC	CASIPGGPNYGYTF
TRBJ1-3	TRBV30	-	-	12	TGTGCCTGGAGCCTCAATGGAAACACCATATATTTT	CAWSLNGNTIYF
TRBJ2-5	TRBV10-1	-	TRBD1	15	TGCGCCAGCAACGCCGGGACAGGCTTCCAAGAGACCCAGTACTTC	CASNAGTGFQETQYF
TRBJ1-1	TRBV29-1	-	-	11	TGCAGCGCCCATAGAGACAGGAAAGCTTTCTTT	CSAHRDRKAFF
TRBJ2-3	TRBV7-2	-	TRBD2	16	TGTGCCAGCAGCTTTTTGCCTAGCGGGATTTCGGATACGCAGTATTTT	CASSFLPSGISDTQYF
TRBJ2-7	TRBV5-1	-	-	13	TGCGCCAGCGGGAACCCCAGCTCCTACGAGCAGTACTTC	CASGNPSSYEQYF
TRBJ2-1	TRBV24-1	once	TRBD2	19	TGTGCCACCAGTGACCCAGGACTAGCGGGAGGTCGGTCCTACAATGAGCAGTTCTTC	CATSDPGLAGGRSYNEQFF
TRBJ2-1	TRBV19	-	TRBD2	10	TGTGCCAGTAGCGGGGAGCGGGACCTCTTC	CASSGERDLF
TRBJ2-5	TRBV28	-	-	14	TGTGCCAGCAGTTTATTCCTGTGGGGAGAGACCCAGTACTTC	CASSLFLWGETQYF
TRBJ1-1	TRBV28	-	-	13	TGTGCCAGCAGGGGTGATTTGAACACTGAAGCTTTCTTT	CASRGDLNTEAFF
TRBJ2-5	TRBV29-1	-	TRBD2	14	TGCAGCGTCGGGGGGACTAGCGGACAAGAGACCCAGTACTTC	CSVGGTSGQETQYF
TRBJ1-1	TRBV11-1	-	TRBD1	16	TGTGCCAGCAGCCAAGGACAGGGAACGAAGAACACTGAAGCTTTCTTT	CASSQGQGTKNTEAFF
TRBJ2-7	TRBV10-3	-	-	14	TGTGCCATCAGTGTAAACCGGCAAGGAGACGAGCAGTACTTC	CAISVNRQGDEQYF
TRBJ2-5	TRBV3-1/TRBV3-2	-	-	12	TGTGCCAGCAGCCAGGGGACAGAGACCCAGTACTTC	CASSQGTETQYF